The T cell receptor beta chain described here comes from a study of CD8+CD57+ T cells in acquired aplastic anemia. Before being chosen for sequencing, patients had shown CD8+CD57+ cell expansion by flow cytometry. Profiles of TCR beta VDJ and CDR3 were generated from a genomic DNA template. TCRdb analysed the reads with MiXCR anew, one entry per CDR3 protein. Of around 200,000 distinct CDR3 sequences in the sample, roughly 53% were seen once. CDR1 and CDR2 from the germline V gene are WSHSY and SAAADI. The J segment lost 5 bases and the V segment lost 8 bases, leaving 7 bases of the junction unmatched. This CDR3 has 13 residues. This clonotype was found a few times.

The sequence came from a human donor with aplastic anemia. The specimen sequenced was sorted CD4+, CD8+, or CD8+CD57+ T cells (not recorded which) from PBMCs. The J gene is TRBJ1-2, the V gene TRBV10-2; 8 bases map to TRBD1. The CDR3 DNA reads TGCGCCAGCTCGACAGGGGAGGATTATGGCTACACCTTC. Translated: CASSTGEDYGYTF.